What follows are 18 T cell receptor beta chains derived from one specimen sequenced in a study of somatic mutations in cytotoxic T cells in rheumatoid arthritis. The repertoire was sequenced with immunoSEQ multiplex PCR; TCRdb's copy has only in-frame clones and lacks some. Among 6,500 to 9,000 clones listed, 65% to 75% were seen once. Sequenced: CD8+ T cells sorted from blood. These receptors came from an adult with rheumatoid arthritis.

The V gene is TRBV29-1, the J gene TRBJ1-1, with TRBD1 identical over 7 bases. Germline CDR1 reads SQVTM; CDR2 reads ANQGSEA. The CDR3 is made up of 13 amino acids. Losses at the gene ends were 6 bases for V and 1 base for J; bases not matched to a gene: 5. The CDR3 nucleotides are TGCAGCGTGCGACAGGGTACGAACACTGAAGCTTTCTTT. Its translation is CSVRQGTNTEAFF.

The chain recombines TRBV5-6 with TRBJ1-1, with 7 bases matching TRBD1. The ends lost 2 bases at V and 3 bases at J; junction bases unmatched: 10. There are 16 residues in the CDR3. The germline CDR1 and CDR2 sequences are SGHDT and YYEEEE. CDR3 sequence: CASSLPRTGLDTEAFF. In DNA form, the CDR3 reads TGTGCCAGCAGCTTACCTAGGACAGGCCTTGACACTGAAGCTTTCTTT.

This chain joins TRBV2 and TRBJ1-6; 7 bases match TRBD1. The CDR3 loop spans 13 amino acids. With V trimmed by 7 bases and J by 5 bases, 2 bases remained unmatched. CDR1 is SNHLY and CDR2 is FYNNEI in the germline V gene. CDR3 sequence reads: CASKGQNNSPLHF. The CDR3 DNA follows: TGTGCCAGCAAGGGACAGAATAATTCACCCCTCCACTTT.

This chain connects TRBV4-2 to TRBJ2-1; tentative D call: TRBD2 (6 bases). V gave up 3 bases and J gave up 4 bases, with 13 bases separating them. Germline V gene data show CDR1 as LGHNA and CDR2 as YNFKEQ. The CDR3 runs 15 residues. The chain's CDR3 is CASSQDLAIYNEQFF. Written as DNA, the CDR3 is TGTGCCAGCAGCCAGGATCTAGCGATTTACAATGAGCAGTTCTTC.

This clone was seen a few times. The J gene is TRBJ2-1, the V gene TRBV6-1; TRBD2 matches 11 bases. Germline V gene data show CDR1 as MNHNS and CDR2 as SASEGT. CDR3 length: 13 residues. DNA for the CDR3: TGTGCGGGGGGACTAGCGGAGTACAATGAGCAGTTCTTC. Translating it yields CAGGLAEYNEQFF.

This sequence joins TRBV5-1 and TRBJ1-5; possible D gene TRBD1, 6 bases. Trimming removed 5 bases from V and 3 bases from J, with 9 bases in between. Per germline, CDR1 SGHRS and CDR2 YFSETQ. The length of the CDR3 is 13 residues. The DNA for the CDR3 is TGCGCCAGCAGTGGGGGCCCCAATCAGCCCCAGCATTTT. This encodes CASSGGPNQPQHF.

The genes are TRBV30 and TRBJ2-3, with a possible D match to TRBD1 (5 bases). Germline assignment: CDR1 GTSNPN and CDR2 SVGIG (reference sequence). V dropped 2 bases and J dropped 0 bases, with 6 bases sitting between them. The CDR3 loop spans 13 amino acids. In DNA form, the CDR3 reads TGTGCCTGGAGTACAGGTAGCACAGATACGCAGTATTTT. Translating it yields CAWSTGSTDTQYF.

CDR3 sequence reads: CAKGGRGEDEQYF. The CDR3 DNA reads as TGTGCGAAGGGGGGCAGGGGGGAAGACGAGCAGTACTTC. The chain employs TRBV2 and TRBJ2-7; D is possibly TRBD1 (7 bases). Germline lookup yields CDR1 SNHLY and CDR2 FYNNEI. This CDR3 region has 13 residues.

This clone was seen a few times. The CDR3 region is CASSVGTNEDTDTQYF. The CDR3 DNA follows: TGTGCCAGCAGCGTAGGGACGAATGAAGACACAGATACGCAGTATTTT. The chain has TRBV9 and TRBJ2-3; D call uncertain. The CDR3 consists of 16 residues. CDR1 is SGDLS and CDR2 is YYNGEE in the germline V gene. V gave up 0 bases and J gave up 2 bases, with 13 bases separating them.

The chain combines TRBV10-3 with TRBJ2-5; 8 nucleotides line up with TRBD1. J lost 3 bases, V lost 10 bases, and 13 bases had no gene match. The CDR3 runs to 15 residues. CDR1 is ENHRY and CDR2 is SYGVKD in the germline V gene. Here the CDR3 DNA reads TGTGCCACCCAAGATCGTGTGACAGGGGAAGAGACCCAGTACTTC. Translated, it gives CATQDRVTGEETQYF.

The chain has TRBV7-6 and TRBJ1-2; no definite D call. V lost 1 base and J 2 bases, leaving 8 bases between the germline ends. Germline V gene data show CDR1 as SGHVS and CDR2 as FNYEAQ. This CDR3 comprises 14 residues. The CDR3 DNA sequence: TGTGCCAGCAGCTTAGGGGCAGGAAACTATGGCTACACCTTC. It specifies CASSLGAGNYGYTF.

This clone was counted a few times. The chain couples TRBV4-2 to TRBJ1-1; no definite D call. The CDR3 loop spans 12 amino acids. Germline CDR1 LGHNA, CDR2 YNFKEQ. The ends were cut back, 0 bases at V and 5 bases at J, with 4 bases in the middle. CDR3 region: CASSQDRTEAFF. The CDR3 DNA is TGTGCCAGCAGCCAAGATAGGACTGAAGCTTTCTTT.

The rearrangement links TRBV5-4 to TRBJ2-2; D is ambiguous. Trimming removed 4 bases from V and 5 bases from J, with 21 bases in between. CDR3 size: 17 residues. Germline CDR1 SGHNT, CDR2 YYREEE (reference sequence). CDR3 residues: CASSQDRFMGLTGELFF. Written as DNA, the CDR3 is TGTGCCAGCAGCCAGGACCGTTTTATGGGTTTGACCGGGGAGCTGTTTTTT.

This chain joins TRBV19 and TRBJ2-7; 8 bases fit TRBD1. The CDR3 length is 14 residues. The V gene end was trimmed by 4 bases and the J gene end by 5 bases; junction bases not matched to a gene: 7. The germline gives CDR1 LNHDA, CDR2 SQIVND (reference sequence). The CDR3, as DNA: TGTGCCAGTAGTACTTGGGACAGGAGTGACGAGCAGTACTTC. Encoded protein: CASSTWDRSDEQYF. Filled out from reference TRBV19 and TRBJ2-7, the complete variable domain reads DGGITQSPKYLFRKEGQNVTLSCEQNLNHDAMYWYRQDPGQGLRLIYYSQIVNDFQKGDIAEGYSVSREKKESFPLTVTSAQKNPTAFYLCASSTWDRSDEQYFGPGTRLTVT.

This clone showed up just a few times. The chain uses TRBV19 and TRBJ2-3; possibly TRBD2 for D (5 bases). CDR1 is LNHDA and CDR2 is SQIVND in the germline V gene (reference sequence). The CDR3 contains 15 residues. V was pared by 4 bases and J by 3 bases, with 14 bases between. The chain's CDR3 is CASSSGLRITDTQYF. For the CDR3, the DNA is TGTGCCAGTAGTAGCGGACTCCGGATTACAGATACGCAGTATTTT.

V usage is TRBV5-4 and J usage is TRBJ2-2, with unresolved D. Trimming stripped 4 bases from V and 6 bases from J, with 16 bases between. The CDR3 has 15 amino acids. Looked up from germline, CDR1 is SGHNT and CDR2 is YYREEE (reference sequence). CDR3 bases: TGTGCCAGCAGCCCGGCGGCCCTCGGGCCCGGGGAGCTGTTTTTT. Its translation: CASSPAALGPGELFF.

V is TRBV25-1 and J is TRBJ2-3; D is unresolved. The CDR3 consists of 12 residues. Germline assignment: CDR1 MGHDK and CDR2 SYGVNS. Trimming took off 8 bases at V and 0 bases at J, with 6 bases between the two ends. The CDR3 loop is CASLGSTDTQYF. The DNA of the CDR3 is TGTGCCAGCTTAGGGAGCACAGATACGCAGTATTTT.

In this sample, this clone is medium-sized (0.01 to 0.1%). V usage is TRBV5-1 and J usage is TRBJ1-2; weak D call: TRBD1 (6 bases). The germline V gene has CDR1 SGHRS and CDR2 YFSETQ. The CDR3 contains 16 residues. With 4 bases removed from V and 8 bases from J, the gap between germline ends came to 24 bases. The CDR3 spells CASSPSPGEAMWGYTF. Here the CDR3 DNA reads TGCGCCAGCAGCCCTTCCCCAGGGGAGGCGATGTGGGGCTACACCTTC. Combining the CDR3 with reference TRBV5-1 and TRBJ1-2 gives the whole variable domain KAGVTQTPRYLIKTRGQQVTLSCSPISGHRSVSWYQQTPGQGLQFLFEYFSETQRNKGNFPGRFSGRQFSNSRSEMNVSTLELGDSALYLCASSPSPGEAMWGYTFGSGTRLTVV.